This TCR beta chain was observed in a study of T cells in Graves' hyperthyroidism and ophthalmopathy. Study-wide points: Model predictions of ophthalmopathy came a median approximately 6.2 months before onset.

Fresh 10 ml peripheral blood yielded PBMCs. CDR3 length: 13 amino acids. CDR1 is SGHAT, CDR2 FQNNGV, per germline. V lost 5 bases and J lost 4, with 12 bases in between. This clonotype was found many times. Its matching antigen is unknown. Researchers took RNA transcripts and amplified the TCR beta CDR3 regions from them. Researchers ran a first-round RT-PCR on the TCR CDR3 using the HTBI primer set. Using its own MiXCR run on the multiplex PCR reads, TCRdb lists one record per CDR3 protein. The sample shows approximately 620,000 distinct CDR3 sequences, more than 15% of them seen only once. The chain recombines TRBV11-2 with TRBJ2-7, with D possibly TRBD1 on 6 matching bases. This clonotype was obtained from a woman aged 40 to 55 with Graves' ophthalmopathy. Sequenced: blood. CDR3 nucleotide sequence: TGTGCCAGCAGCCCTAAGACAGGTTACGAGCAGTACTTC. Translating it yields CASSPKTGYEQYF.